The TCR beta chain under discussion was sequenced for a study of OX40 agonist ivuxolimab in advanced cancers. Study-level background: The study enrolled dose-escalation patients with hepatocellular carcinoma, melanoma, renal cell or head and neck cancer.

The data were produced by immunoSEQ multiplex PCR, yet TCRdb's version contains in-frame clones alone and is incomplete. This sample has approximately 19,000 clones; 70% to 90% occur once, and the top ten carry less than 25%. This clone appeared a few times. The TCR sequence derives from an adult with an advanced solid tumor such as melanoma, head and neck, liver or kidney cancer. The sample here was CD4+ or CD8+ T cells sorted from blood, taken in a trial of the OX40 agonist ivuxolimab.

CDR3 amino acids: CASLGTYGNQPQHF. CDR3 coding DNA: TGTGCCAGCCTCGGGACCTATGGTAATCAGCCCCAGCATTTT. The genes are TRBV2 and TRBJ1-5, with D perhaps matching TRBD1 (5 bases). Looked up from germline, CDR1 is SNHLY and CDR2 is FYNNEI. With 8 bases removed from V and 4 bases from J, the gap between germline ends came to 15 bases. CDR3 size: 14 residues.